This T cell receptor (beta chain) was identified in a study of spatial heterogeneity in lung cancer. Indicated time point: sample taken at primary tumor resection. The sequenced material consisted of unsorted whole RNA from tumor, nontumor lung or frozen PBMC. V lost 1 base and J lost 0, with 7 bases in between. CDR3 length equals 13 residues. Germline V CDR1 and CDR2: DFQATT, SNEGSKA (reference sequence). This clonotype was counted ten times or more. TCRdb passed the 5' RACE reads through MiXCR, listing each CDR3 protein once. The sample has about 48,000 distinct CDR3 sequences, 5.3% seen once; the top ten hold 11%.

This TCR came from a male donor with early-stage non-small cell lung cancer. V gene TRBV20-1 combines with J gene TRBJ2-7; tentative D call: TRBD1 (6 bases). The sample here was PBMCs, taken at surgery. CDR3 nucleotide sequence: TGCAGTGCTAGAGTGGGACACTCCTACGAGCAGTACTTC. It translates to CSARVGHSYEQYF.